The following is a T cell receptor (beta chain) sequence with its context. The antigen remains unidentified. The data are from a study of cytomegalovirus exposure and HLA in healthy donors. Study findings and constraints: There were fewer than 200 TCR beta chains listed as cytomegalovirus-associated. A likely sequencing artifact accounted for one observed cluster of highly shared sequence variants. Later on, an analysis showed TCR association rates differing by HLA locus, with DRB1 the most and HLA-C the fewest.

Per germline, CDR1 SGHTA and CDR2 FQGTGA. The CDR3 extends over 15 amino acids. The J segment lost 9 bases and the V segment lost 2 bases, leaving 4 bases of the junction unmatched. With 60 Vbeta and 13 Jbeta primers, the PCR was carried out. Sequencing used immunoSEQ multiplex PCR; TCRdb keeps in-frame clones, though not all of them. Of around 140,000 clones listed, around nine tenths were seen once; the top ten hold 5.2%. The chain couples TRBV7-3 to TRBJ2-3, with 14 bases lining up with TRBD2. The origin of this receptor is a woman in her 30s in good health and CMV-seronegative. Sample: PBMCs. CDR3 residues: CASSLSGLAGDTQYF. DNA for the CDR3: TGTGCCAGCAGCTTATCGGGACTAGCGGGGGACACGCAGTATTTT.